This T cell receptor beta chain was documented in a study of monozygotic twins with inflammatory bowel disease. Points from the study as a whole: Heterogeneous immunosuppressive treatment regimens may have introduced variability into patient repertoires. The authors found no support for a single strong IBD-associated signal or clonotype.

Each sample had eight separate cDNA synthesis reactions. Each of TCRalpha and TCRbeta cDNA went through two nested PCRs, lasting approximately 16 and 10 cycles. For each CDR3 protein, TCRdb gives one entry from its re-call of the 5' RACE reads, without DNA. The table counts roughly 150,000 distinct CDR3 sequences; more than 0.95% lies in the top ten. The germline V gene encodes CDR1 KGHSH and CDR2 LQKENI. The CDR3 is 15 residues long. A word on this clonotype: Its antigen is unidentified.

The chain combines TRBV18 with TRBJ2-2; as DNA is missing, the TRBD1 call by TCRdb cannot be tested. Sequences were obtained from blood. The TCR sequence derives from a human donor with ulcerative colitis or Crohn's disease, or a healthy co-twin of an affected twin (not recorded which). This CDR3 reads CASSPQTGNTGELFF.